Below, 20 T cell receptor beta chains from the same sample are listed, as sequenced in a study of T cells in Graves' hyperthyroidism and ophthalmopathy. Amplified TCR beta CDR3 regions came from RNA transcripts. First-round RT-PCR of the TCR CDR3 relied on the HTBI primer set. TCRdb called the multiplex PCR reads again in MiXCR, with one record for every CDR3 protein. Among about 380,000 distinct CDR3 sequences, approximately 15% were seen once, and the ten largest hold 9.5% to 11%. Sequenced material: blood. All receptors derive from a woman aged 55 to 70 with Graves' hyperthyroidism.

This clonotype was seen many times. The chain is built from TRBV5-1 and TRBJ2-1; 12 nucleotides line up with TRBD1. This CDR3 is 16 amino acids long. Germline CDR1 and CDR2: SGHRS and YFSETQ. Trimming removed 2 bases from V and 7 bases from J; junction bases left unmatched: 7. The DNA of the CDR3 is TGCGCCAGCAGCTTTGGCGGGACAGGGGGCGGGAATGAGCAGTTCTTC. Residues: CASSFGGTGGGNEQFF.

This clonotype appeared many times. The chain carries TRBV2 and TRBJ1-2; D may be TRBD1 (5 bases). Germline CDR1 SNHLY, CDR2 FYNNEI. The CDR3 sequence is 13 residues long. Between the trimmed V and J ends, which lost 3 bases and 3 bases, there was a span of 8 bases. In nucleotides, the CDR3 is TGTGCCAGCAGTGATCCGGGGGACTATGGCTACACCTTC. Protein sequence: CASSDPGDYGYTF.

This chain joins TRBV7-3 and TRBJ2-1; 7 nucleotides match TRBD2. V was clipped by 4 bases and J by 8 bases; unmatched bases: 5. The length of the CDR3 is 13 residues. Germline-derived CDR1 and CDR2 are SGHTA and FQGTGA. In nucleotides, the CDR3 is TGTGCCAGCAGCTCCTCGCGGGAGCATGAGCAGTTCTTC. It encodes CASSSSREHEQFF.

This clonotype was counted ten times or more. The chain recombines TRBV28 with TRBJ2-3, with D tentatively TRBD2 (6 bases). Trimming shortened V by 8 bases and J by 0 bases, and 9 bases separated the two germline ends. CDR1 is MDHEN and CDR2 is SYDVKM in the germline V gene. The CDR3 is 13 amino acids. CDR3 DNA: TGTGCCAGCGGCAGCGGGAGCACAGATACGCAGTATTTT. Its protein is CASGSGSTDTQYF.

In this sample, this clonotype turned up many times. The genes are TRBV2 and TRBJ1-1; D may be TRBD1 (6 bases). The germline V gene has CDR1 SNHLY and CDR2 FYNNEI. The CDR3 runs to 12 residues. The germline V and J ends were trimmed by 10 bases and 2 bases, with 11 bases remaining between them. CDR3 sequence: CAIAGQNTEAFF. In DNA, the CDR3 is TGTGCCATCGCGGGACAAAACACTGAAGCTTTCTTT.

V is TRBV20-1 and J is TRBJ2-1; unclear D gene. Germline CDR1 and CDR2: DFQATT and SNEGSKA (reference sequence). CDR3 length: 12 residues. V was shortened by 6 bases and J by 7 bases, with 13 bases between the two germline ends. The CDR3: CSASRSRNEQFF. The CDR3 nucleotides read TGCAGTGCATCCCGATCTCGGAATGAGCAGTTCTTC.

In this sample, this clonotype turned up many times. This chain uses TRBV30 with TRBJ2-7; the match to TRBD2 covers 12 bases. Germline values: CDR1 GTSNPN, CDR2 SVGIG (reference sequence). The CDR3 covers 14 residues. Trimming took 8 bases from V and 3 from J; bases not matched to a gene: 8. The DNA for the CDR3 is TGTGCCCGCTTCCTAGCGGGGGGGTACTACGAGCAGTACTTC. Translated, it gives CARFLAGGYYEQYF.

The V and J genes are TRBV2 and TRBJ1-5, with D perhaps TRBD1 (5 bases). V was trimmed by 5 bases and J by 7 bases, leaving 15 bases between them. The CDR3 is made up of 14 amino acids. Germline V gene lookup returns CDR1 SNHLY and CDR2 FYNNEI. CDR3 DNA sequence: TGTGCCAGCAGTCCGAGCTCGGGGGACCAGCCCCAGCATTTT. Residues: CASSPSSGDQPQHF.

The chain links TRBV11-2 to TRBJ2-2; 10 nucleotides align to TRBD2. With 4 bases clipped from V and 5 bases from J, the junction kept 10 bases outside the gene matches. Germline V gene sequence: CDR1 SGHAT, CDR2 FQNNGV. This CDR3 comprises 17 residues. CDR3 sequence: CASSSRLAGLGTGELFF. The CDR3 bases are TGTGCCAGCAGCTCACGACTAGCGGGTCTGGGGACCGGGGAGCTGTTTTTT.

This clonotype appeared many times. The CDR3 bases are TGTGCCAGCAGCCTGACCCAGAGGAGGGGTGGCTACACCTTC. Its protein product is CASSLTQRRGGYTF. The chain employs TRBV28 and TRBJ1-2; the D gene is possibly TRBD1 (5 bases). Trimming took 6 bases from V and 7 from J, leaving 18 bases between them. Germline V CDR1 and CDR2: MDHEN, SYDVKM. The CDR3 has 14 amino acids.

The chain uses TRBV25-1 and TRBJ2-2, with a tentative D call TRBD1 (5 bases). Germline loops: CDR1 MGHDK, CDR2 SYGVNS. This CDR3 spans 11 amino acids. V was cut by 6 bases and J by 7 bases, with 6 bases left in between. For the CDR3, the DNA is TGTGCCAGCAGGGGGCACGGGGAGCTGTTTTTT. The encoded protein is CASRGHGELFF.

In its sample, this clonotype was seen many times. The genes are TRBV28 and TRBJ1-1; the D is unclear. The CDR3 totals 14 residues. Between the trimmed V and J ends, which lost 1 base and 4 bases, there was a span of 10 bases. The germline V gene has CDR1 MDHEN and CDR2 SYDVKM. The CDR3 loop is CASSLFGRSTEAFF. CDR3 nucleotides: TGTGCCAGCAGTTTATTCGGCAGGTCCACTGAAGCTTTCTTT.

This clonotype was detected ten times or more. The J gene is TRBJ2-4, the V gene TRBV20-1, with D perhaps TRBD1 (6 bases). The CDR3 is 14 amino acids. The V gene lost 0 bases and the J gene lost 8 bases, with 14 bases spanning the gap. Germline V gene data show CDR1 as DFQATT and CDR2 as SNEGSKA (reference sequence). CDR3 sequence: CSARDPTGWDIQYF. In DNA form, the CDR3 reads TGCAGTGCTAGAGATCCCACAGGGTGGGACATTCAGTACTTC.

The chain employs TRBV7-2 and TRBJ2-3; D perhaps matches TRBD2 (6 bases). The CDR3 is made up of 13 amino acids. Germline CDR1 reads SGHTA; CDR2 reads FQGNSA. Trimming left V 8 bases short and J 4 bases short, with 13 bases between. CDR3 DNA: TGTGCCAGCGTAGGGTCGGGGGCAGATACGCAGTATTTT. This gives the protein CASVGSGADTQYF.

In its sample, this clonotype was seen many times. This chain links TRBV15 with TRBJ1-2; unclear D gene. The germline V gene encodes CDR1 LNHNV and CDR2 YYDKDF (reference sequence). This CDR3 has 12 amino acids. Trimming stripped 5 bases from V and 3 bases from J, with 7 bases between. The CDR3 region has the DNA TGTGCCACCAGCGATACCTACTATGGCTACACCTTC. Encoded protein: CATSDTYYGYTF.

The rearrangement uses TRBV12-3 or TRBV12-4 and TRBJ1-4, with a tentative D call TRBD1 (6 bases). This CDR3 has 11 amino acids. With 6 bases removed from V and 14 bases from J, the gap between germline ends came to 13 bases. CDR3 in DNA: TGTGCCAGCAGCACCGGGACATTTCTGTTTTTT. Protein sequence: CASSTGTFLFF.

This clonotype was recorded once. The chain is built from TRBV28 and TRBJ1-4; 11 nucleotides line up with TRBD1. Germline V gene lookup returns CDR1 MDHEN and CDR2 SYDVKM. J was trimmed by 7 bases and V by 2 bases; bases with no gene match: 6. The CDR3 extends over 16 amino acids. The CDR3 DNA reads TGTGCCAGCAGTTTACCCGGACAGGGGGCGCGTGAAAAACTGTTTTTT. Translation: CASSLPGQGAREKLFF.

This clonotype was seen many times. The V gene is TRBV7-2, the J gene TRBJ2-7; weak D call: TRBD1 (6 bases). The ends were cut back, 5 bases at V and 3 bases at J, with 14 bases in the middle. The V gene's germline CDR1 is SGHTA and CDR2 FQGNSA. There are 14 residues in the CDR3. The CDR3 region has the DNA TGTGCCAGCAGCCCCCGGGACACCCTCTACGAGCAGTACTTC. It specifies CASSPRDTLYEQYF.

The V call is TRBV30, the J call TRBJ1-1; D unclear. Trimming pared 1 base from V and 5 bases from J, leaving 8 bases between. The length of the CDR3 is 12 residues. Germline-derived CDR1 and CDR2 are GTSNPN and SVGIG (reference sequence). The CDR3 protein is CAWSEVGTEAFF. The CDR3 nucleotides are TGTGCCTGGAGTGAAGTGGGGACTGAAGCTTTCTTT.

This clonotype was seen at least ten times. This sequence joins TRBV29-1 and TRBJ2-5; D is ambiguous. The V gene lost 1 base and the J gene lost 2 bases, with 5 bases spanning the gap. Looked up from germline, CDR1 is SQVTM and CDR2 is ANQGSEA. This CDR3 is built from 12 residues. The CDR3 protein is CSVEGGQETQYF. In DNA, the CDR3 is TGCAGCGTTGAAGGGGGACAAGAGACCCAGTACTTC.